What follows are 11 T cell receptor beta chains derived from one specimen sequenced in a study of T cell changes during pregnancy in multiple sclerosis. The repertoire was sequenced with immunoSEQ multiplex PCR; TCRdb's copy has only in-frame clones and lacks some. This sample has some 46,000 clones, with 80% to 95% found just once. The sequencing here drew on peripheral blood, taken in the third trimester of pregnancy. The receptors shown here come from a female donor with multiple sclerosis, enrolled in a pregnancy study.

J is TRBJ2-7 and V is TRBV27; TRBD1 matches 7 bases. Germline trimming cut 3 bases from V and 3 bases from J; bases unmatched to any gene: 11. This CDR3 is 16 amino acids long. Per the germline V gene, CDR1 is MNHEY and CDR2 is SMNVEV (reference sequence). CDR3 nucleotides: TGTGCCAGCAGTTTTCAATCACCGGACAGGATCTACGAGCAGTACTTC. This gives the protein CASSFQSPDRIYEQYF.

The chain recombines TRBV2 with TRBJ2-4; D remains ambiguous. Trimming shortened V by 3 bases and J by 1 base, and 4 bases separated the two germline ends. Germline CDR1 is SNHLY and CDR2 is FYNNEI. CDR3 length: 13 residues. CDR3 protein: CASSEEAKNIQYF. The CDR3, as DNA: TGTGCCAGCAGTGAGGAGGCCAAAAACATTCAGTACTTC.

The chain couples TRBV7-2 to TRBJ2-1, with D perhaps matching TRBD1 (6 bases). From germline, CDR1 is SGHTA and CDR2 FQGNSA. CDR3 length equals 12 residues. V was cut by 4 bases and J by 8 bases, with 9 bases left in between. CDR3 sequence reads: CASSSQGYEQFF. The CDR3 DNA reads TGTGCCAGCAGCTCACAGGGTTATGAGCAGTTCTTC. Full variable domain (missing parts from reference TRBV7-2 and TRBJ2-1): GAGVSQSPSNKVTEKGKDVELRCDPISGHTALYWYRQSLGQGLEFLIYFQGNSAPDKSGLPSDRFSAERTGGSVSTLTIQRTQQEDSAVYLCASSSQGYEQFFGPGTRLTVL.

The CDR3 nucleotides read TGTGCCAGCAGTTTAAGGCCCAGGGGCGACGAGCAGTACTTC. As protein: CASSLRPRGDEQYF. The chain joins TRBV27 to TRBJ2-7; TRBD1 might be the D (6 bases). The CDR3 loop spans 14 amino acids. Germline CDR1 reads MNHEY; CDR2 reads SMNVEV (reference sequence). Trimming took 2 bases from V and 5 from J, leaving 13 bases between them.

The CDR3 nucleotides are TGTGCCAGCAGCTTACAGGGAAACGAGCAGTACTTC. Protein sequence: CASSLQGNEQYF. J is TRBJ2-7 and V is TRBV13; weak D call: TRBD1 (5 bases). The germline V gene encodes CDR1 PRHDT and CDR2 FYEKMQ (reference sequence). This CDR3 has 12 amino acids. Trimming took off 2 bases at V and 5 bases at J, with 7 bases between the two ends.

This clone was picked up one time. The chain has TRBV28 and TRBJ1-5; D ambiguous. This CDR3 region has 15 residues. The germline gives CDR1 MDHEN, CDR2 SYDVKM. Trimming shortened V by 6 bases and J by 6 bases, and 18 bases separated the two germline ends. The CDR3 loop reads CASSSWASAGQPQHF. For the CDR3, the DNA is TGTGCCAGCAGCTCATGGGCCAGCGCGGGTCAGCCCCAGCATTTT.

J is TRBJ2-7 and V is TRBV28; 11 positions match TRBD1. The CDR3 length is 15 residues. J was trimmed by 1 base and V by 8 bases; bases with no gene match: 7. In germline, CDR1 is MDHEN, CDR2 SYDVKM. CDR3: CASESGTGGSYEQYF. DNA for the CDR3: TGTGCCAGCGAATCCGGGACAGGGGGTTCCTACGAGCAGTACTTC. Full variable domain (remainder filled in from reference TRBV28 and TRBJ2-7): DVKVTQSSRYLVKRTGEKVFLECVQDMDHENMFWYRQDPGLGLRLIYFSYDVKMKEKGDIPEGYSVSREKKERFSLILESASTNQTSMYLCASESGTGGSYEQYFGPGTRLTVT.

A remark on this clone: The junction and the germline gene differ at one end; a read error may be behind it. J is TRBJ2-1 and V is TRBV7-7; 12 bases align to TRBD1. CDR1 SSHAT and CDR2 FNYEAQ come from the germline V gene (reference sequence). The CDR3 is made up of 15 amino acids. The CDR3 region is CASSLAGQGADEQFF. CDR3 nucleotides: TGTGCTAGCAGCTTAGCGGGACAGGGGGCCGATGAGCAGTTCTTC.

This sequence joins TRBV11-3 and TRBJ2-5; 8 bases map to TRBD2. J was trimmed by 4 bases and V by 5 bases; bases with no gene match: 9. CDR1 SGHNT and CDR2 YENEEA come from the germline V gene. The CDR3 sequence is 15 residues long. The CDR3 bases are TGTGCCAGCAGCCCCAATAGCGGGATGGCAGAGACCCAGTACTTC. Translating gives CASSPNSGMAETQYF.

This clone was counted once. V gene TRBV9 combines with J gene TRBJ2-1; 13 bases are a match to TRBD2. CDR1 and CDR2 from the germline V gene are SGDLS and YYNGEE. CDR3 length: 16 residues. V was pared by 4 bases and J by 7 bases, with 8 bases of the junction left unmatched. The CDR3 region has the DNA TGTGCCAGCAGCCCCCGGCCGGGACTAGCGGGAAATGAGCAGTTCTTC. This gives the protein CASSPRPGLAGNEQFF.

This rearrangement joins TRBV4-3 to TRBJ2-1, with D possibly matching TRBD1 (6 bases). Trimming took off 4 bases at V and 4 bases at J, with 20 bases between the two ends. This CDR3 contains 17 residues. Germline V gives CDR1 LGHNA, CDR2 YSLEER. The CDR3 DNA sequence: TGCGCCAGCAGCCGAACACTGACAGGACCTTCTTACAATGAGCAGTTCTTC. Residues: CASSRTLTGPSYNEQFF.